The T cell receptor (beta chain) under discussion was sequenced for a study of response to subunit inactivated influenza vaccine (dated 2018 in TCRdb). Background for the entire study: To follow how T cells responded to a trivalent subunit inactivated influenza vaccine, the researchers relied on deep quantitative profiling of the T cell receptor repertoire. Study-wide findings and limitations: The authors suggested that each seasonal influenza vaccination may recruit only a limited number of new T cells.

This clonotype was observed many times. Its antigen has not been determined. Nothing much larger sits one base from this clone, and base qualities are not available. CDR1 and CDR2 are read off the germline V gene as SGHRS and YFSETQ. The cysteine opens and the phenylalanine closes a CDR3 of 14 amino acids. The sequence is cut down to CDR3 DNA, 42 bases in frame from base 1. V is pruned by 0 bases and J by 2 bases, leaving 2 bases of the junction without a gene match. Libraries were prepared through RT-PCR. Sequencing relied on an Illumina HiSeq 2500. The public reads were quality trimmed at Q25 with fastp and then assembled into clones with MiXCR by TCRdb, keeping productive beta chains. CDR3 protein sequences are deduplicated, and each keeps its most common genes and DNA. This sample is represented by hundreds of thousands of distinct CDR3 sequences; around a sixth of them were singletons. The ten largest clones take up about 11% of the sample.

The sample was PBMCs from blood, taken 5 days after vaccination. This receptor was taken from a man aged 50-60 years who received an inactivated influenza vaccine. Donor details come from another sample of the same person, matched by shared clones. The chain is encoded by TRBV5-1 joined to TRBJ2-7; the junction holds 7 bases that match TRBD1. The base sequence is TGCGCCAGCAGCTTGGGGGACAGTACCTACGAGCAGTACTTC. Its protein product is CASSLGDSTYEQYF.